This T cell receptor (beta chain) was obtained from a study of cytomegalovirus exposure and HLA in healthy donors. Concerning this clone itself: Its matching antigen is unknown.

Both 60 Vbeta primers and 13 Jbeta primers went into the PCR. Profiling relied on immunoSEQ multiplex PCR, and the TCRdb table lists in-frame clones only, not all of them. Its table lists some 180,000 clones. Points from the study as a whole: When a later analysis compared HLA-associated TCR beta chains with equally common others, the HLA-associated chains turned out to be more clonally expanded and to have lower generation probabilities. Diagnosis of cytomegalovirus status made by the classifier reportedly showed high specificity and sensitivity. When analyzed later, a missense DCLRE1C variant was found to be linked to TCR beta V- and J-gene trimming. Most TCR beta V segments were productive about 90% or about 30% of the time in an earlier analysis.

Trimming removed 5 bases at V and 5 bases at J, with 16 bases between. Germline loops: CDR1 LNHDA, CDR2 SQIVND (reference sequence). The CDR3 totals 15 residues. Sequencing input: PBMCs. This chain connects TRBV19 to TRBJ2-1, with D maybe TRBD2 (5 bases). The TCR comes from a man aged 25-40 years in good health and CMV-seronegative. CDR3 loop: CASSPARGWNNEQFF. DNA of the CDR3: TGTGCCAGTAGTCCGGCCCGCGGGTGGAACAATGAGCAGTTCTTC. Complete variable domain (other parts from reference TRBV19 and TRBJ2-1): DGGITQSPKYLFRKEGQNVTLSCEQNLNHDAMYWYRQDPGQGLRLIYYSQIVNDFQKGDIAEGYSVSREKKESFPLTVTSAQKNPTAFYLCASSPARGWNNEQFFGPGTRLTVL.